This T cell receptor (beta chain) was identified during a study of T cell responses to AZD1222 COVID-19 vaccine. Study-wide context: Combined were second doses at about 4 or about 12 weeks. The study's findings and limits: There were vaccine-associated CD4 TCRs across spike, dominant at 160-218 and 743-854. Nearly half of the spike-specific TCRs reportedly recognize variant regions that carry no mutations. The donor group comprised mostly white British people and more females; the analysis possibly underestimated clonal diversity.

Points on this clone: Its specificity is not known.

The assay was immunoSEQ multiplex PCR, and TCRdb's table has in-frame clones only and misses some. The repertoire holds approximately 90,000 clones, with around nine tenths as singletons. Trimming removed 0 bases at V and 6 bases at J, with 9 bases between. The CDR3 covers 14 residues. Germline V gives CDR1 SGHRS, CDR2 YFSETQ. Sequencing was performed on peripheral blood, taken on day 0 of AZD1222 vaccination. The receptor was derived from an adult in good health. The rearrangement links TRBV5-1 to TRBJ2-2; no definite D call. The CDR3 sequence: CASSLAFGSGELFF. The CDR3 nucleotides read TGCGCCAGCAGCTTGGCCTTTGGTTCCGGGGAGCTGTTTTTT. The whole variable domain, remainder taken from reference TRBV5-1 and TRBJ2-2, is KAGVTQTPRYLIKTRGQQVTLSCSPISGHRSVSWYQQTPGQGLQFLFEYFSETQRNKGNFPGRFSGRQFSNSRSEMNVSTLELGDSALYLCASSLAFGSGELFFGEGSRLTVL.